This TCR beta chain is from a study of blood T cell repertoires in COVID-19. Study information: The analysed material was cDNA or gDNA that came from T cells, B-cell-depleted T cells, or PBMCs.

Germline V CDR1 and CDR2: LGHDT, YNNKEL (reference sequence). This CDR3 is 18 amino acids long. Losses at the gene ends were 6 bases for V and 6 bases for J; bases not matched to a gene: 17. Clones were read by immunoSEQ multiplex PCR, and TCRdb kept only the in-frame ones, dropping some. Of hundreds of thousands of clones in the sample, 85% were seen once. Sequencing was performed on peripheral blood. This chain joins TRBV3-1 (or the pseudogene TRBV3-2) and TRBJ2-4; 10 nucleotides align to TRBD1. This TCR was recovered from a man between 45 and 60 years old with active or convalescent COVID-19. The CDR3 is CASSRQGAKAGGGNIQYF. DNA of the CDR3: TGTGCCAGCAGTCGACAGGGGGCGAAGGCGGGAGGCGGAAACATTCAGTACTTC.